This is a list of T cell receptor beta chains from one sample in a study of T-cell memory formation after mild COVID-19. Via MiXCR, TCRdb re-called the 5' RACE reads, giving one row per CDR3 protein. The sample has 550,000 to 700,000 distinct CDR3 sequences, about a sixth seen once. The sample taken for sequencing was PBMCs or a T cell subset sorted from them (not recorded which). These receptors were collected from an adult woman who had mild COVID-19 (a few samples of this study predate the infection). Cell type and time point are not known. Each CDR3 is given with its conserved first and last residue. D genes are given only for firm matches. Rows may omit the clone size; those that give it use once, few, many or a size class.

NA TRBJ2-5 TRBV20-1 TRBD1 CSATQYRDSQETQYF TGCAGTGCTACACAATACCGGGACAGTCAAGAGACCCAGTACTTC
NA TRBJ2-7 TRBV9 TRBD2 CASSPHGGDSISYEQYF TGTGCCAGCAGCCCTCATGGGGGGGACTCGATCTCCTACGAGCAGTACTTC
few TRBJ2-3 TRBV4-3 NA CASSQDPTPRGADTQYF TGCGCCAGCAGCCAAGATCCGACACCCAGGGGGGCAGATACGCAGTATTTT
NA TRBJ1-3 TRBV20-1 NA CSARGRAVVSGNTIYF TGCAGTGCTAGAGGCCGGGCGGTGGTCTCTGGAAACACCATATATTTT
NA TRBJ2-3 TRBV19 NA CASRTLSTDTQYF TGTGCCAGTCGGACGCTAAGCACAGATACGCAGTATTTT
NA TRBJ2-3 TRBV5-1 TRBD2 CASSPALAAFEDTQYF TGCGCCAGCAGCCCCGCCCTAGCGGCGTTTGAGGATACGCAGTATTTT
NA TRBJ2-3 TRBV5-6 NA CASSSRGGPDTQYF TGTGCCAGCAGCAGCAGGGGTGGTCCAGATACGCAGTATTTT
NA TRBJ2-3 TRBV5-1 NA CASSLGGQNPDTQYF TGCGCCAGCAGCTTGGGCGGACAGAACCCAGATACGCAGTATTTT
once TRBJ2-5 TRBV6-2/TRBV6-3 NA CASTGPGQETQYF TGTGCCAGCACCGGGCCAGGACAAGAGACCCAGTACTTC
few TRBJ2-7 TRBV15 NA CATGTLSSYEQYF TGTGCCACTGGAACTTTGAGCTCCTACGAGCAGTACTTC